The 3 T cell receptor beta chains below come from one sample, sequenced in a study of shared clonotypes between healthy human individuals. Only in-frame clones appear in the TCRdb table, and some are missing; sequencing was by immunoSEQ multiplex PCR. Of 1,400,000 or so clones in the sample, approximately 98.5% are singletons; the top ten hold roughly 0.35%. Sequencing input: naive CD4+ T cells sorted from blood. Subset reported: CD45RA+ positively selected. The receptors come from a man aged 25-45 years in good health.

This clone is a singleton in its sample. This sample includes further DNA sequences coding for the same CDR3. The rearrangement uses TRBV5-1 and TRBJ2-7; D assignment may be TRBD1 or TRBD2 (5 bases each). V lost 3 bases to trimming and J lost 0 bases, with 7 bases between them. The CDR3 is 13 residues long. The germline gives CDR1 SGHRS, CDR2 YFSETQ. Here the CDR3 reads CASSWDGSYEQYF. The DNA of the CDR3 is TGCGCCAGCAGCTGGGACGGCTCCTACGAGCAGTACTTC. Full variable domain (rest looked up from reference TRBV5-1 and TRBJ2-7): KAGVTQTPRYLIKTRGQQVTLSCSPISGHRSVSWYQQTPGQGLQFLFEYFSETQRNKGNFPGRFSGRQFSNSRSEMNVSTLELGDSALYLCASSWDGSYEQYFGPGTRLTVT.

A word on this clone: The same CDR3 also results from other DNA sequences found in this sample. The chain has TRBV5-4 and TRBJ2-3, with 12 bases identical to TRBD2. V dropped 3 bases and J dropped 6; count of bases not matched to a gene: 5. This CDR3 is 15 amino acids long. From germline, CDR1 is SGHNT and CDR2 YYREEE (reference sequence). The CDR3 sequence: CASSSLAGGPDTQYF. The CDR3 DNA reads as TGTGCCAGCAGCTCCCTAGCGGGAGGGCCCGATACGCAGTATTTT.

This chain links TRBV14 with TRBJ1-2, with D hard to call. This CDR3 is built from 15 residues. Germline CDR1 reads SGHDN; CDR2 reads FVKESK. Trimming shortened V by 4 bases and J by 10 bases, and 22 bases separated the two germline ends. The CDR3 loop reads CASSLTERRTIHYTF. The DNA for the CDR3 is TGTGCCAGCAGCCTCACAGAGAGGCGGACTATACACTACACCTTC.